A single sample is the source of the 6 T cell receptor beta chains below, sequenced in a study of human T cells and chemical hapten exposure. The time point was: patch test 1, 2 weeks after DPC sensitization. Sample treatment: therapeutic diphenylcyclopropenone sensitization with weekly scalp DPC. From the RACE reads, TCRdb called clonotypes with MiXCR, one entry per CDR3 protein. The table lists roughly 100,000 distinct CDR3 sequences, approximately 10% of them singletons. The source was whole blood, collected in connection with sensitization to the hapten diphenylcyclopropenone (DPC). These receptors all come from a middle-aged woman with alopecia areata. Some clones in this sample may be carry-over from other donors' samples.

This clonotype was counted a few times. The gene calls are TRBV6-6 and TRBJ1-6, with 9 bases fitting TRBD1. Germline CDR1 reads MNHNY; CDR2 reads SVGAGI (reference sequence). With 3 bases clipped from V and 3 bases from J, the junction kept 9 bases outside the gene matches. This CDR3 spans 18 amino acids. The DNA for the CDR3 is TGTGCCAGCAGTTATTCTCCGGGACAGGGTGTCTATAATTCACCCCTCCACTTT. Its protein is CASSYSPGQGVYNSPLHF.

The DNA of the CDR3 is TGTGCCAGCAGCCCAACCGCTCTCAGCACAGATACGCAGTATTTT. It is translated as CASSPTALSTDTQYF. The chain combines TRBV7-3 with TRBJ2-3, with no clear D. Looked up from germline, CDR1 is SGHTA and CDR2 is FQGTGA. The CDR3 loop spans 15 amino acids. V gave up 5 bases and J gave up 0 bases, with 12 bases separating them.

This clonotype was recorded at least ten times. The gene calls are TRBV6-6 and TRBJ2-2, with no clear D. This CDR3 spans 15 amino acids. The V gene lost 7 bases and the J gene lost 11 bases, with 23 bases spanning the gap. Looked up from germline, CDR1 is MNHNY and CDR2 is SVGAGI (reference sequence). The CDR3 here is CASIPTGPPSRELFF. The CDR3 DNA sequence: TGTGCCAGCATCCCTACGGGCCCCCCAAGTCGAGAGCTGTTTTTT.

This clonotype was picked up a small number of times. The chain couples TRBV27 to TRBJ2-3, with D perhaps being TRBD1 or TRBD2 (5 bases each). The ends were cut back, 6 bases at V and 4 bases at J, with 11 bases in the middle. Looked up from germline, CDR1 is MNHEY and CDR2 is SMNVEV (reference sequence). This CDR3 spans 13 amino acids. The CDR3 DNA reads as TGTGCCAGCAGGCTCGGGGCCCCAGATACGCAGTATTTT. It yields the protein CASRLGAPDTQYF.

This clonotype was detected ten times or more. The chain combines TRBV27 with TRBJ2-7, with D perhaps assigned TRBD1 or TRBD2 (7 bases each). The CDR3 extends over 13 amino acids. CDR1 is MNHEY and CDR2 is SMNVEV in the germline V gene (reference sequence). V was clipped by 4 bases and J by 4 bases, with 11 bases between them. The CDR3 DNA follows: TGTGCCAGCAGTTCAGGGGGGGGGTACGAGCAGTACTTC. It encodes CASSSGGGYEQYF.

This chain uses TRBV15 with TRBJ2-5, with TRBD2 identical over 13 bases. The ends lost 2 bases at V and 4 bases at J; junction bases unmatched: 13. Per the germline V gene, CDR1 is LNHNV and CDR2 is YYDKDF (reference sequence). This CDR3 is 19 amino acids long. This CDR3 is CATSRSGTSGAAGRETQYF. CDR3 coding DNA: TGTGCCACCAGCAGATCCGGGACTAGCGGGGCCGCGGGGAGAGAGACCCAGTACTTC.